These 23 T cell receptor beta chains came from one sample sequenced in a study of a mutant IDH1 vaccine in newly diagnosed glioma. The antigens for these receptors are not known. Specified time point: week 11, during vaccination. Vaccination used 300 ug of mutant IDH1 20-mer peptide per dose, with topical imiquimod. The data were produced by immunoSEQ multiplex PCR, yet TCRdb's version contains in-frame clones alone and is incomplete. The table records around 120,000 clones, about four fifths of them present only once. Specimen: PBMCs, collected from a glioma patient whose treatment included an IDH1 peptide vaccine. The source of these receptors is a middle-aged man with glioma.

The V gene is TRBV4-3, the J gene TRBJ2-7, with D possibly matching TRBD2 (7 bases). This CDR3 comprises 16 residues. The V and J ends lost 0 bases and 7 bases respectively, with 19 bases between them. Germline loops: CDR1 LGHNA, CDR2 YSLEER. The CDR3 nucleotides are TGCGCCAGCAGCCAAGATAGGAGGGGGGGGGACCTTGAGCAGTACTTC. Translated: CASSQDRRGGDLEQYF.

The chain recombines TRBV5-4 with TRBJ1-2; D remains ambiguous. The CDR3 is 14 residues long. Trimming removed 0 bases from V and 4 bases from J, with 10 bases in between. CDR1 and CDR2 (germline): SGHNT, YYREEE (reference sequence). CDR3 in DNA: TGTGCCAGCAGCTTGGAGGCGGAAATCTATGGCTACACCTTC. Translating it yields CASSLEAEIYGYTF.

This chain joins TRBV10-3 and TRBJ1-6; a weak D match, TRBD1 (6 bases). Per the germline V gene, CDR1 is ENHRY and CDR2 is SYGVKD. This CDR3 region has 13 residues. The ends were cut back, 10 bases at V and 10 bases at J, with 17 bases in the middle. CDR3 nucleotides: TGTGCCACCAACAGGGCAGTCCGGTCACCCCTCCACTTT. Translating it yields CATNRAVRSPLHF.

The chain is built from TRBV4-3 and TRBJ2-7; no definite D call. Deletions cut 2 bases from V and 0 bases from J, with 8 bases between. Looked up from germline, CDR1 is LGHNA and CDR2 is YSLEER. CDR3 length: 14 residues. CDR3 in amino acids: CASSQFTGSYEQYF. CDR3 in DNA: TGCGCCAGCAGCCAATTCACCGGCTCCTACGAGCAGTACTTC.

The chain employs TRBV4-3 and TRBJ2-7, with 7 bases identical to TRBD1. This CDR3 is built from 14 residues. V dropped 2 bases and J dropped 3; count of bases not matched to a gene: 4. The germline V gene encodes CDR1 LGHNA and CDR2 YSLEER. CDR3 nucleotide sequence: TGCGCCAGCAGCCAATTAGCAGGGGGCTACGAGCAGTACTTC. Translating it yields CASSQLAGGYEQYF.

This clone was seen a single time. The chain has TRBV6-5 and TRBJ2-7; TRBD1 matches at 8 bases. V lost 8 bases and J lost 2; bases outside the gene matches: 2. Germline V gives CDR1 MNHEY, CDR2 SVGAGI. The CDR3 runs to 12 residues. This CDR3 reads CASRDRTYEQYF. CDR3 in DNA: TGTGCCAGCCGGGACAGGACCTACGAGCAGTACTTC.

V usage is TRBV27 and J usage is TRBJ1-2, with TRBD1 matching 7 bases. The CDR3 is 12 residues long. Losses at the gene ends were 5 bases for V and 9 bases for J; bases not matched to a gene: 6. Per germline, CDR1 MNHEY and CDR2 SMNVEV (reference sequence). CDR3 DNA sequence: TGTGCCAGCAGTCCTACAGGGGATAGCTACACCTTC. It is translated as CASSPTGDSYTF.

The sample holds one count of this clone. DNA for the CDR3: TGTGCCAGCAGAGGGGGCGCGAACACCGGGGAGCTGTTTTTT. Its protein is CASRGGANTGELFF. The V gene is TRBV7-2, the J gene TRBJ2-2, with 7 bases identical to TRBD1. The CDR3 totals 14 residues. Unmatched junction bases numbered 1, after V lost 6 bases and J lost 0 bases. Germline V gives CDR1 SGHTA, CDR2 FQGNSA.

The chain employs TRBV5-6 and TRBJ1-2, with 9 bases identical to TRBD1. The germline V gene encodes CDR1 SGHDT and CDR2 YYEEEE. V lost 4 bases and J lost 7; bases outside the gene matches: 11. There are 15 residues in the CDR3. The CDR3 DNA sequence: TGTGCCAGCAGCACCCCGGGACAGGGTTTGGGTGGCTACACCTTC. Translating it yields CASSTPGQGLGGYTF. The full variable domain, its missing parts supplied by reference TRBV5-6 and TRBJ1-2, is DAGVTQSPTHLIKTRGQQVTLRCSPKSGHDTVSWYQQALGQGPQFIFQYYEEEERQRGNFPDRFSGHQFPNYSSELNVNALLLGDSALYLCASSTPGQGLGGYTFGSGTRLTVV.

This chain uses TRBV4-1 with TRBJ1-1; D is possibly TRBD1 (5 bases). Per germline, CDR1 MGHRA and CDR2 YSYEKL. The V end lost 4 bases, the J end lost 1 base, and 13 bases lay between the germline ends. The CDR3 extends over 15 amino acids. CDR3: CASSPGREGNTEAFF. DNA for the CDR3: TGCGCCAGCAGCCCAGGCAGGGAGGGGAACACTGAAGCTTTCTTT.

This rearrangement joins TRBV12-5 to TRBJ2-1; TRBD2 matches at 12 bases. The CDR3 has 16 amino acids. J gave up 8 bases and V 6 bases, and 11 bases lay outside the gene matches. Per germline, CDR1 LGHNT and CDR2 FRNRAP. The CDR3 bases are TGTGCTAGTGGCCAAGGCGCTAGCGGGGGGGGCCATGAGCAGTTCTTC. Protein product: CASGQGASGGGHEQFF.

The rearrangement uses TRBV4-1 and TRBJ2-3, with TRBD1 identical over 7 bases. The CDR3 sequence is 21 residues long. From germline, CDR1 is MGHRA and CDR2 YSYEKL. The junction had 24 bases not matched to a gene; V was cut back by 1 base and J by 5 bases. As DNA, the CDR3 is TGCGCCAGCAGCCAAGCTCAGGGGGTCTCCAGCGGACCCCTTAGGAAAGATACGCAGTATTTT. Translated: CASSQAQGVSSGPLRKDTQYF.

CDR3 protein: CASSNRPGLAGGEQFF. The CDR3 bases are TGTGCCAGCAGCAACCGCCCGGGACTAGCGGGGGGAGAGCAGTTCTTC. This chain uses TRBV11-2 with TRBJ2-1, with TRBD2 matching over 15 bases. CDR1 and CDR2 from the germline V gene are SGHAT and FQNNGV. The CDR3 length is 16 residues. Trimming at V came to 5 bases and at J to 10 bases, leaving 9 bases not matched to a gene.

This chain joins TRBV2 and TRBJ1-3; maybe TRBD1 (6 bases). The V end was cut by 6 bases, the J end by 8 bases, with 17 bases between. The V gene's germline CDR1 is SNHLY and CDR2 FYNNEI. The CDR3 contains 14 residues. This CDR3 reads CASRDSASFDTIYF. The CDR3 nucleotides are TGTGCCAGCAGGGACAGCGCCTCTTTTGACACCATATATTTT.

This rearrangement joins TRBV4-1 to TRBJ2-7; 8 bases map to TRBD2. Germline CDR1 and CDR2: MGHRA and YSYEKL. The CDR3 has 14 amino acids. The J segment lost 0 bases and the V segment lost 6 bases, leaving 4 bases of the junction unmatched. The CDR3 reads CASRREDDSYEQYF. The CDR3 nucleotides are TGCGCCAGCAGGCGGGAGGACGACTCCTACGAGCAGTACTTC.

The chain carries TRBV25-1 and TRBJ2-7; unclear D gene. Germline V gene lookup returns CDR1 MGHDK and CDR2 SYGVNS. The V end lost 7 bases, the J end lost 3 bases, and 10 bases lay between the germline ends. The CDR3 is made up of 12 amino acids. CDR3 in amino acids: CASKSGVYEQYF. DNA of the CDR3: TGTGCCAGCAAGTCAGGAGTCTACGAGCAGTACTTC.

CDR3 region: CASSYPTAAGEQYF. CDR3 nucleotide sequence: TGTGCCAGCAGTTACCCGACAGCAGCGGGCGAGCAGTACTTC. The chain recombines TRBV6-5 with TRBJ2-7, with a possible D match to TRBD2 (6 bases). Germline CDR1 MNHEY, CDR2 SVGAGI. Trimming removed 2 bases at V and 6 bases at J, with 14 bases between. The CDR3 is 14 amino acids.

CDR3 DNA: TGCGCCAGCGCCCTCCGGACAGGGGGACGAGAGACCCAGTACTTC. Translating it yields CASALRTGGRETQYF. This chain uses TRBV5-1 with TRBJ2-5; 10 positions match TRBD1. This CDR3 has 15 amino acids. The V gene end was trimmed by 7 bases and the J gene end by 4 bases; junction bases not matched to a gene: 10. CDR1 and CDR2 (germline): SGHRS, YFSETQ. The variable domain in full, completed from reference TRBV5-1 and TRBJ2-5, reads KAGVTQTPRYLIKTRGQQVTLSCSPISGHRSVSWYQQTPGQGLQFLFEYFSETQRNKGNFPGRFSGRQFSNSRSEMNVSTLELGDSALYLCASALRTGGRETQYFGPGTRLLVL.

The V gene is TRBV5-1, the J gene TRBJ2-7; 8 nucleotides align to TRBD1. This CDR3 contains 14 residues. The V segment lost 4 bases and the J segment 5 bases; nucleotides outside the gene matches: 8. CDR1 is SGHRS, CDR2 YFSETQ, per germline. CDR3 sequence reads: CASSVGQGIDEQYF. For the CDR3, the DNA is TGCGCCAGCAGCGTCGGACAGGGTATCGACGAGCAGTACTTC.

This chain links TRBV9 with TRBJ2-7; no clear D gene. Germline-derived CDR1 and CDR2 are SGDLS and YYNGEE. Deletions cut 4 bases from V and 3 bases from J, with 14 bases between. The CDR3 has 14 residues. The CDR3 is CASSKEVGNYEQYF. CDR3 nucleotides: TGTGCCAGCAGCAAAGAGGTGGGGAACTACGAGCAGTACTTC.

The chain is built from TRBV5-4 and TRBJ2-5; 11 bases are a match to TRBD2. This CDR3 spans 15 amino acids. The V segment lost 5 bases and the J segment 6 bases; nucleotides outside the gene matches: 9. Germline V lookup: CDR1 SGHNT, CDR2 YYREEE (reference sequence). CDR3 residues: CASSPDSGRGKTQYF. Written as DNA, the CDR3 is TGTGCCAGCAGTCCCGATAGCGGGAGGGGAAAGACCCAGTACTTC.

Comment on this clone: The junction differs from germline at one of its ends, possibly a read error. This chain uses TRBV7-7 with TRBJ1-1; D perhaps matches TRBD1 (5 bases). There are 14 residues in the CDR3. Germline V gives CDR1 SSHAT, CDR2 FNYEAQ (reference sequence). For the CDR3, the DNA is TGTGCTAGCACCCCCATGGGGCGAAACACTGAAGCTTTCTTT. Translation gives CASTPMGRNTEAFF. Full variable domain (rest looked up from reference TRBV7-7 and TRBJ1-1): GAGVSQSPRYKVTKRGQDVTLRCDPISSHATLYWYQQALGQGPEFLTYFNYEAQPDKSGLPSDRFSAERPEGSISTLTIQRTEQRDSAMYRCASTPMGRNTEAFFGQGTRLTVV.

V usage is TRBV30 and J usage is TRBJ2-3; tentatively, D is TRBD1 or TRBD2 (6 bases each). CDR1 GTSNPN and CDR2 SVGIG come from the germline V gene (reference sequence). V was pared by 2 bases and J by 5 bases, with 11 bases between. CDR3 length: 13 amino acids. CDR3: CAWSKGGKDTQYF. The CDR3 DNA sequence: TGTGCCTGGAGTAAGGGGGGCAAAGATACGCAGTATTTT.